Below are 21 T cell receptor beta chains sequenced from a single sample in a study of shared clonotypes between healthy human individuals. Clones were sequenced by immunoSEQ multiplex PCR, and TCRdb holds only the in-frame ones, with some missing. Of around 1.4 million clones in the sample, approximately 98.5% were seen once. The sample comprised naive CD4+ T cells sorted from blood. Subset meaning: CD45RA+ positively selected. These receptors all come from a man aged 25 to 45 in good health.

The J gene is TRBJ2-1, the V gene TRBV5-4, with TRBD2 identical over 9 bases. Germline loops: CDR1 SGHNT, CDR2 YYREEE (reference sequence). After removal of 1 base from V and 8 bases from J, the junction contained 4 bases not matched to a gene. The CDR3 is made up of 14 amino acids. The CDR3 DNA sequence: TGTGCCAGCAGCTTGCAGCGGGAGGCCTATGAGCAGTTCTTC. Amino acid sequence: CASSLQREAYEQFF.

J is TRBJ2-1 and V is TRBV9; possible D gene TRBD2, 5 bases. V lost 5 bases and J lost 3, with 9 bases in between. The germline V gene has CDR1 SGDLS and CDR2 YYNGEE. There are 13 residues in the CDR3. The CDR3 region has the DNA TGTGCCAGCAGTGGAGCGGTCTACAATGAGCAGTTCTTC. Residues: CASSGAVYNEQFF.

The CDR3, as DNA: TGTGCCTGGAGTGTACGACAGGGCGGAGAAAAACTGTTTTTT. Translating it yields CAWSVRQGGEKLFF. The V and J genes are TRBV30 and TRBJ1-4; 7 bases are shared with TRBD1. Germline V lookup: CDR1 GTSNPN, CDR2 SVGIG (reference sequence). This CDR3 comprises 14 residues. V lost 0 bases and J lost 8; bases outside the gene matches: 6.

The chain recombines TRBV6-1 with TRBJ1-3; D may be TRBD1 (6 bases). Germline V gene lookup returns CDR1 MNHNS and CDR2 SASEGT. V shed 6 bases and J shed 2 bases, with 14 bases lying between them. CDR3 length: 15 amino acids. The CDR3 loop is CASRPGGGAGNTIYF. Here the CDR3 DNA reads TGTGCCAGCAGACCCGGAGGGGGAGCTGGAAACACCATATATTTT.

The chain uses TRBV10-3 and TRBJ2-7; D remains unclear. Per the germline V gene, CDR1 is ENHRY and CDR2 is SYGVKD. The germline V and J ends were trimmed by 2 bases and 4 bases, with 6 bases remaining between them. There are 12 residues in the CDR3. The CDR3 DNA follows: TGTGCCATCAGTGAGCACGGTTACGAGCAGTACTTC. Translated, it gives CAISEHGYEQYF.

This rearrangement joins TRBV5-8 to TRBJ1-2; D is uncertain. In germline, CDR1 is SGHTS, CDR2 YDEGEE. The CDR3 is made up of 17 amino acids. V gave up 0 bases and J gave up 4 bases, with 19 bases separating them. CDR3 DNA: TGTGCCAGCAGCTTGGGGTCGGCCGCCATGGGCGGCTATGGCTACACCTTC. Residues: CASSLGSAAMGGYGYTF.

This chain connects TRBV30 to TRBJ1-1, with D possibly being TRBD1 (6 bases). The CDR3 totals 14 residues. The V end was cut by 2 bases, the J end by 9 bases, with 19 bases between. CDR1 GTSNPN and CDR2 SVGIG come from the germline V gene (reference sequence). The CDR3 DNA is TGTGCCTGGAGTCTCGGGCAGGGGATTACGAAAGCTTTCTTT. Translated, it gives CAWSLGQGITKAFF.

Comment on this clone: Other DNA variants within this sample encode the same CDR3. The chain is built from TRBV28 and TRBJ1-3; TRBD1 aligns across 8 bases. Trimming removed 3 bases from V and 7 bases from J; junction bases left unmatched: 5. The germline V gene encodes CDR1 MDHEN and CDR2 SYDVKM. CDR3 length: 14 amino acids. The CDR3 region is CASSFLAGGNTIYF. The CDR3, as DNA: TGTGCCAGCAGTTTTCTTGCAGGGGGCAACACCATATATTTT.

V and J are TRBV7-2 and TRBJ2-7, with 9 bases aligning to TRBD1. Unmatched junction bases numbered 9, after V lost 2 bases and J lost 13 bases. CDR1 is SGHTA, CDR2 FQGNSA, per germline. This CDR3 has 13 residues. CDR3: CASSLRAGTGIYF. For the CDR3, the DNA is TGTGCCAGCAGCTTACGGGCCGGGACAGGGATATACTTC.

Written as DNA, the CDR3 is TGTGCCAGCAGCTTAGAACCTTTAAAGACCCAGTACTTC. Its translation is CASSLEPLKTQYF. The chain has TRBV11-3 and TRBJ2-5; no clear D. Germline V gene data show CDR1 as SGHNT and CDR2 as YENEEA. This CDR3 region has 13 residues. V lost 0 bases, J lost 6 bases, and 8 bases lay in between.

V is TRBV28 and J is TRBJ2-1; the D is unclear. Deletions cut 2 bases from V and 5 bases from J, with 7 bases between. The CDR3 sequence is 13 residues long. Germline V gene sequence: CDR1 MDHEN, CDR2 SYDVKM. The CDR3: CASSLGLNNEQFF. CDR3 DNA sequence: TGTGCCAGCAGTTTAGGTCTAAACAATGAGCAGTTCTTC.

The rearrangement uses TRBV19 and TRBJ2-5; D not certain. The V end was cut by 7 bases, the J end by 2 bases, with 11 bases between. The CDR3 runs to 13 residues. Germline CDR1 is LNHDA and CDR2 is SQIVND (reference sequence). CDR3 coding DNA: TGTGCCAGTAATCGAGCTATACAAGAGACCCAGTACTTC. Amino acid sequence: CASNRAIQETQYF.

The J gene is TRBJ2-3, the V gene TRBV18; possibly TRBD1 for D (7 bases). The CDR3 covers 17 residues. In germline, CDR1 is KGHSH, CDR2 LQKENI. The ends were cut back, 0 bases at V and 0 bases at J, with 13 bases in the middle. The CDR3 DNA is TGTGCCAGCTCACCACCGAGGAGGGGACAGAGCACAGATACGCAGTATTTT. Its protein is CASSPPRRGQSTDTQYF.

The genes are TRBV7-3 and TRBJ2-3; 8 bases fit TRBD2. Trimming at V came to 3 bases and at J to 3 bases, leaving 5 bases not matched to a gene. The CDR3 has 15 amino acids. The V gene's germline CDR1 is SGHTA and CDR2 FQGTGA. The CDR3 loop is CASSFIAGRTDTQYF. The CDR3 coding sequence is TGTGCCAGCAGCTTCATAGCGGGGAGAACAGATACGCAGTATTTT.

V and J are TRBV4-3 and TRBJ2-3; 7 bases are shared with TRBD2. This CDR3 contains 20 residues. With 0 bases clipped from V and 2 bases from J, the junction kept 17 bases outside the gene matches. CDR1 LGHNA and CDR2 YSLEER come from the germline V gene. As DNA, the CDR3 is TGCGCCAGCAGCCAAGAGTGGCCCCAAGCTTGGCGGGAGTTCACAGATACGCAGTATTTT. It is translated as CASSQEWPQAWREFTDTQYF.

The genes are TRBV5-1 and TRBJ2-7; 8 nucleotides match TRBD1. The CDR3 runs 16 residues. The V and J ends lost 1 base and 7 bases, in that order; junction bases with no gene match: 13. Germline V lookup: CDR1 SGHRS, CDR2 YFSETQ. The CDR3 coding sequence is TGCGCCAGCAGCTTGTCCAGGGGGCAGGAGACTAGGGAGCAGTACTTC. It codes for CASSLSRGQETREQYF.

The J gene is TRBJ2-5, the V gene TRBV7-9; 8 bases align to TRBD1. Per germline, CDR1 SEHNR and CDR2 FQNEAQ (reference sequence). This CDR3 spans 15 amino acids. V lost 5 bases to trimming and J lost 6 bases; unmatched junction nucleotides: 11. The CDR3 region is CASSDFDRGAKTQYF. The CDR3 DNA reads as TGTGCCAGCAGCGACTTCGACAGGGGAGCGAAGACCCAGTACTTC.

The chain employs TRBV18 and TRBJ2-5; 7 bases fit TRBD1. The closer fit of TRBJ2-7 to the DNA end suggests the J call may be wrong. The CDR3 contains 13 residues. CDR1 KGHSH and CDR2 LQKENI come from the germline V gene. This CDR3 reads CASSVTGTYEQYF. The CDR3 DNA follows: TGTGCCAGCTCGGTGACAGGGACCTACGAGCAGTACTTC.

The rearrangement joins TRBV6-6 to TRBJ2-7; no definite D call. The CDR3 totals 12 residues. Trimming shortened V by 6 bases and J by 2 bases, and 8 bases separated the two germline ends. The germline V gene encodes CDR1 MNHNY and CDR2 SVGAGI (reference sequence). CDR3 in amino acids: CASSHGTYEQYF. CDR3 nucleotides: TGTGCCAGCAGCCACGGTACCTACGAGCAGTACTTC.

The chain is built from TRBV18 and TRBJ1-3; weak D call: TRBD1 (6 bases). The CDR3 extends over 15 amino acids. Trimming shortened V by 4 bases and J by 3 bases, and 13 bases separated the two germline ends. Germline values: CDR1 KGHSH, CDR2 LQKENI. CDR3 sequence reads: CASSQHREVGNTIYF. The CDR3 DNA reads TGTGCCAGCTCACAACACAGGGAAGTTGGAAACACCATATATTTT.

This chain joins TRBV11-2 and TRBJ2-1; 8 bases fit TRBD1. J lost 6 bases, V lost 5 bases, and 9 bases had no gene match. Germline V CDR1 and CDR2: SGHAT, FQNNGV. The CDR3 consists of 15 residues. The CDR3 DNA reads TGTGCCAGCAGCCAAGACAGGGGCAATAGCAATGAGCAGTTCTTC. Translation: CASSQDRGNSNEQFF.